This T cell receptor (beta chain) was found in a study of shared clonotypes between healthy human individuals. The table came from immunoSEQ multiplex PCR; TCRdb's copy has only in-frame clones and leaves some out. Of hundreds of thousands of clones listed, approximately 97% are singletons. General observations from the study: Estimated richness was generally greater in naive than memory subsets. Generation probabilities of non-shared clonotypes were lower (relative to those shared by all four donors).

Regarding this clone: Its antigen is as yet unknown.

Both subsets, CD45RA+ naive and CD45RA-negative memory, were split from the CD4+ cells. Germline V gene sequence: CDR1 MDHEN, CDR2 SYDVKM. The V gene lost 4 bases and the J gene lost 0 bases, with 22 bases spanning the gap. CDR3 length: 18 residues. This TCR came from a woman in her 30s in good health. Material: naive CD4+ T cells sorted from blood. The subset denotes: CD45RA+ positively selected. The chain recombines TRBV28 with TRBJ2-7; D is perhaps TRBD1 (6 bases). The CDR3 here is CASSSFSDWTESSYEQYF. CDR3 nucleotide sequence: TGTGCCAGCAGTTCTTTTTCAGACTGGACAGAGAGCTCCTACGAGCAGTACTTC.